This entry concerns a single T cell receptor beta chain. Its antigen is not known. Germline V gene data show CDR1 as KGHSH and CDR2 as LQKENI. V lost 3 bases, J lost 8 bases, and 8 bases stayed unmatched. This CDR3 spans 14 amino acids. The source of the sample is a study of T cell responses to AZD1222 COVID-19 vaccine. Study background: Second doses that came at about 4 or about 12 weeks were put together. Notes on the study in general: Clonal diversity was possibly underestimated, and the donors were mostly white British, with more females. Along spike, vaccine-associated CD4 TCRs were found throughout, with dominance at 160-218 and 743-854. Only a handful of AZD1222 recipients, more than 5 in all, had baseline seropositivity.

TCRdb's table, derived via immunoSEQ multiplex PCR, lists solely in-frame clones and lacks some. The data hold about 99,000 clones, with around nine tenths observed a single time. This chain joins TRBV18 and TRBJ1-2; 8 nucleotides line up with TRBD1. Sequencing used peripheral blood, obtained on day 0 of AZD1222 vaccination. The TCR comes from an adult in good health. For the CDR3, the DNA is TGTGCCAGCTCACCTCGACAGGGGCCTAGCGGCTACACCTTC. This codes for CASSPRQGPSGYTF.